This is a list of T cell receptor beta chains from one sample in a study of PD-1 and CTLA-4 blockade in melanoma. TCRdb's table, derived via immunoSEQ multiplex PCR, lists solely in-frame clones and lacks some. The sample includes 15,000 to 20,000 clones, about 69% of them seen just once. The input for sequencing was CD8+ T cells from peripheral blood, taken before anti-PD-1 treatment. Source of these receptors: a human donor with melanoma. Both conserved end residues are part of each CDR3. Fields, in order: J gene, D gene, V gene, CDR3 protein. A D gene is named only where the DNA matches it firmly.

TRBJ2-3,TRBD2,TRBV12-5,CASANGRAGTDTQYF
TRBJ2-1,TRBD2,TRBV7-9,CASSLALGLDARNEQFF
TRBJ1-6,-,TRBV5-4,CASSLSSLSNSPLHF
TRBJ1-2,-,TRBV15,CATSRVQGTYGYTF
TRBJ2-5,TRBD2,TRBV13,CASSLVIREGPSETQYF
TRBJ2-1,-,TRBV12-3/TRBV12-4,CASTTAGPEQFF
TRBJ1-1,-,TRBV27,CASSLGNSEAFF
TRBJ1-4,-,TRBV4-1,CASGLGHPLNEKLFF
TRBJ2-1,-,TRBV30,CAWSFTGRGKFF
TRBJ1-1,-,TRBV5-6,CASSSVEKANTEAFF
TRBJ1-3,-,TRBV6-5,CASSYGRAGNTIYF
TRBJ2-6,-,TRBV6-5,CASGYGASGANVLTF
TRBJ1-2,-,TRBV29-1,CSVGISDPSYGYTF